The next 8 T cell receptor beta chains were all read from a single sample in a study of blood T cell repertoires in COVID-19. Generated by immunoSEQ multiplex PCR, the TCRdb table keeps only in-frame clones and is missing some. The sample records about 170,000 clones, 83% being singletons. Sequenced: peripheral blood. The receptors were sampled from a woman at least 80 years old with acute or convalescent COVID-19.

CDR3 amino acids: CASSWTGDTEAFF. In nucleotides, the CDR3 is TGCGCCAGCAGCTGGACAGGGGACACTGAAGCTTTCTTT. The chain employs TRBV5-1 and TRBJ1-1, with TRBD1 matching 9 bases. V lost 3 bases to trimming and J lost 3 bases; unmatched junction nucleotides: 0. This CDR3 is built from 13 residues. Germline assignment: CDR1 SGHRS and CDR2 YFSETQ.

The gene calls are TRBV4-1 and TRBJ2-1; a weak D match, TRBD2 (6 bases). Per the germline V gene, CDR1 is MGHRA and CDR2 is YSYEKL. This CDR3 is 15 amino acids long. V shed 4 bases and J shed 6 bases, with 16 bases lying between them. CDR3: CASSPREQTRNEQFF. Here the CDR3 DNA reads TGCGCCAGCAGCCCCCGGGAGCAAACCCGCAATGAGCAGTTCTTC.

The chain links TRBV7-2 to TRBJ1-2, with 7 bases fitting TRBD1. Losses at the gene ends were 8 bases for V and 5 bases for J; bases not matched to a gene: 11. This CDR3 spans 14 amino acids. Germline V gives CDR1 SGHTA, CDR2 FQGNSA. The CDR3 is CASGNRGRSYGYTF. The CDR3, as DNA: TGTGCCAGCGGGAACAGGGGTCGATCTTATGGCTACACCTTC.

The chain joins TRBV7-3 to TRBJ2-3; 8 bases match TRBD2. The length of the CDR3 is 15 residues. Trimming took 4 bases from V and 3 from J; bases not matched to a gene: 6. CDR1 is SGHTA, CDR2 FQGTGA, per germline. The CDR3 is CASSSLAGGTDTQYF. The CDR3, as DNA: TGTGCCAGCAGCTCTTTGGCGGGGGGAACAGATACGCAGTATTTT. Supplemented by reference TRBV7-3 and TRBJ2-3, the full variable domain reads GAGVSQTPSNKVTEKGKYVELRCDPISGHTALYWYRQSLGQGPEFLIYFQGTGAADDSGLPNDRFFAVRPEGSVSTLKIQRTERGDSAVYLCASSSLAGGTDTQYFGPGTRLTVL.

The chain carries TRBV15 and TRBJ1-5; possible D gene TRBD1, 5 bases. V lost 1 base and J 7 bases, leaving 14 bases between the germline ends. The CDR3 has 15 residues. Germline loops: CDR1 LNHNV, CDR2 YYDKDF (reference sequence). As DNA, the CDR3 is TGTGCCACCAGCAGAGCGTTCGGGGGTCTACAGCCCCAGCATTTT. Translating it yields CATSRAFGGLQPQHF.

Notes on this clone: Within the sample, other DNA sequences also encode this same CDR3. This chain links TRBV5-1 with TRBJ1-5; D not resolved. Trimming left V 4 bases short and J 0 bases short, with 11 bases between. The CDR3 extends over 15 amino acids. The V gene's germline CDR1 is SGHRS and CDR2 YFSETQ. The CDR3 spells CASSPGLSSNQPQHF. CDR3 bases: TGCGCCAGCAGCCCTGGACTGTCTAGCAATCAGCCCCAGCATTTT.

As concerns this clone: This same CDR3 is encoded by further DNA sequences in the sample. This rearrangement joins TRBV7-2 to TRBJ2-1; 14 bases agree with TRBD2. There are 15 residues in the CDR3. Germline CDR1 reads SGHTA; CDR2 reads FQGNSA. V was clipped by 5 bases and J by 7 bases; unmatched bases: 4. CDR3 amino acids: CASSPRLAGGNEQFF. The CDR3, as DNA: TGTGCCAGCAGCCCCCGACTAGCGGGGGGGAATGAGCAGTTCTTC.

This rearrangement joins TRBV11-3 to TRBJ1-1; 8 positions match TRBD1. V trimming: 5 bases; J trimming: 4 bases; junction bases outside the gene matches: 12. The CDR3 length is 16 residues. Germline V gives CDR1 SGHNT, CDR2 YENEEA. The CDR3 DNA is TGTGCCAGCAGCCCCGGACAGGGTTGGTCGAGCACTGAAGCTTTCTTT. Its translation is CASSPGQGWSSTEAFF.